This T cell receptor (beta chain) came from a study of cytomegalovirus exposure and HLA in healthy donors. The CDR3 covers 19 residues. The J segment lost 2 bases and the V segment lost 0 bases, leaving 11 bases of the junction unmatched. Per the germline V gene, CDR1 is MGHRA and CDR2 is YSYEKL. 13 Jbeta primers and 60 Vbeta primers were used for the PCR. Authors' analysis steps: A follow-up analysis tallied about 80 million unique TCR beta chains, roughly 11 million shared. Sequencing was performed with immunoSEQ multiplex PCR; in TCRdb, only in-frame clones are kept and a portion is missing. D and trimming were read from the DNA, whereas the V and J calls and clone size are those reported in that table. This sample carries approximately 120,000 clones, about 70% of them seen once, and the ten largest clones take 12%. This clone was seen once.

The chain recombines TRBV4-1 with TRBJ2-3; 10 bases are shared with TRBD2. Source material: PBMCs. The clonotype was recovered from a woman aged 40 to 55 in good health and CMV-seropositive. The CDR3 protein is CASSQDSPPSGGYTDTQYF. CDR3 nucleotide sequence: TGCGCCAGCAGCCAAGATTCGCCCCCTAGCGGGGGTTACACAGATACGCAGTATTTT.